Listed below are T cell receptor beta chains from one sample, sequenced in a study of beta chain features in type 1 diabetes. Only in-frame clones appear in the TCRdb table, and some are missing; sequencing was by immunoSEQ multiplex PCR. The sample lists about 650,000 clones; 9.5% to 15% were seen once. The sequencing input was naive CD4+ T cells from blood. All receptors come from a man aged 30 to 45 with type 1 diabetes. The CDR3 runs from the conserved cysteine through the conserved F or W. The order of the fields is clone size, D gene, V gene, J gene, CDR3 protein, CDR3 DNA. A D gene is named only where the DNA matches it firmly. The size entry is marked missing in some rows and otherwise reads once, few, many or a size class.

clone_size: few; d_call: NA; v_call: TRBV7-2; j_call: TRBJ2-6; cdr3_aa: CASSLAGAGANVLTF; cdr3_nt: TGTGCCAGCAGCTTAGCGGGGGCTGGGGCCAACGTCCTGACTTTC
clone_size: NA; d_call: TRBD1; v_call: TRBV30; j_call: TRBJ2-7; cdr3_aa: CAWRTGNEQYF; cdr3_nt: TGTGCCTGGAGGACAGGGAACGAGCAGTACTTC
clone_size: NA; d_call: NA; v_call: TRBV19; j_call: TRBJ1-2; cdr3_aa: CASSIAGSNYGYTF; cdr3_nt: TGTGCCAGTAGTATTGCAGGGTCGAACTATGGCTACACCTTC
clone_size: NA; d_call: TRBD1; v_call: TRBV4-3; j_call: TRBJ1-6; cdr3_aa: CASSQDSRGQGGSPLHF; cdr3_nt: TGCGCCAGCAGCCAAGATTCGCGGGGACAGGGGGGGTCACCCCTCCACTTT
clone_size: few; d_call: TRBD1; v_call: TRBV30; j_call: TRBJ2-7; cdr3_aa: CAWSRLQGRTEQYF; cdr3_nt: TGTGCCTGGAGTAGGTTACAGGGGAGAACCGAGCAGTACTTC
clone_size: NA; d_call: NA; v_call: TRBV7-9; j_call: TRBJ2-2; cdr3_aa: CASSPRFTTGELFF; cdr3_nt: TGTGCCAGCAGCCCAAGATTCACGACCGGGGAGCTGTTTTTT
clone_size: NA; d_call: NA; v_call: TRBV7-2; j_call: TRBJ1-6; cdr3_aa: CASQPSGVDYNSPLHF; cdr3_nt: TGTGCCAGCCAACCCTCGGGGGTGGATTATAATTCACCCCTCCACTTT
clone_size: NA; d_call: TRBD2; v_call: TRBV11-2; j_call: TRBJ2-7; cdr3_aa: CASSLVGRTSGYEQYF; cdr3_nt: TGTGCCAGCAGCTTAGTCGGCAGGACTAGCGGCTACGAGCAGTACTTC
clone_size: NA; d_call: TRBD1; v_call: TRBV27; j_call: TRBJ1-2; cdr3_aa: CASSEHGTGGLLFGYTF; cdr3_nt: TGTGCCAGCAGTGAACATGGGACAGGGGGTCTGTTATTTGGCTACACCTTC
clone_size: few; d_call: NA; v_call: TRBV29-1; j_call: TRBJ2-1; cdr3_aa: CSVEAGPLGNEQFF; cdr3_nt: TGCAGCGTTGAGGCGGGGCCATTAGGCAATGAGCAGTTCTTC
clone_size: NA; d_call: NA; v_call: TRBV14; j_call: TRBJ1-2; cdr3_aa: CASSQAPRGHGYTF; cdr3_nt: TGTGCCAGCAGCCAAGCTCCCAGGGGACATGGCTACACCTTC
clone_size: few; d_call: NA; v_call: TRBV4-2; j_call: TRBJ2-7; cdr3_aa: CASSQRTGTSSNEQYF; cdr3_nt: TGTGCCAGCAGCCAGAGAACCGGGACATCAAGCAACGAGCAGTACTTC
clone_size: NA; d_call: NA; v_call: TRBV7-9; j_call: TRBJ1-4; cdr3_aa: CASSSGPLGLTNEKLFF; cdr3_nt: TGTGCCAGCAGCTCTGGGCCACTGGGGCTAACTAATGAAAAACTGTTTTTT
clone_size: few; d_call: TRBD1; v_call: TRBV4-1; j_call: TRBJ1-5; cdr3_aa: CASSPQGGDGNQPQHF; cdr3_nt: TGCGCCAGCAGCCCACAGGGGGGTGATGGCAATCAGCCCCAGCATTTT
clone_size: few; d_call: NA; v_call: TRBV2; j_call: TRBJ2-2; cdr3_aa: CASTRDTGELFF; cdr3_nt: TGTGCCAGCACCCGAGACACCGGGGAGCTGTTTTTT
clone_size: NA; d_call: NA; v_call: TRBV6-5; j_call: TRBJ2-4; cdr3_aa: CASSYSFRAGNIQYF; cdr3_nt: TGTGCCAGCAGTTACTCCTTTCGAGCGGGAAACATTCAGTACTTC
clone_size: NA; d_call: TRBD2; v_call: TRBV7-9; j_call: TRBJ2-3; cdr3_aa: CASSPGERGGRDTQYF; cdr3_nt: TGTGCCAGCAGCCCGGGAGAGCGGGGGGGTAGAGATACGCAGTATTTT
clone_size: few; d_call: NA; v_call: TRBV10-3; j_call: TRBJ2-6; cdr3_aa: CAISEGSLLPSGANVLTF; cdr3_nt: TGTGCCATCAGTGAGGGCAGCCTCCTACCCTCTGGGGCCAACGTCCTGACTTTC
clone_size: once; d_call: NA; v_call: TRBV27; j_call: TRBJ1-1; cdr3_aa: CASRFLGTAGDTEAFF; cdr3_nt: TGTGCCAGCAGATTTCTTGGGACCGCGGGGGACACTGAAGCTTTCTTT
clone_size: few; d_call: NA; v_call: TRBV29-1; j_call: TRBJ2-7; cdr3_aa: CSVGKEGAYEQYF; cdr3_nt: TGCAGCGTTGGGAAGGAGGGAGCCTACGAGCAGTACTTC
clone_size: few; d_call: TRBD1; v_call: TRBV19; j_call: TRBJ1-2; cdr3_aa: CASSIRAGGDVYGYTF; cdr3_nt: TGTGCCAGTAGTATTCGGGCAGGGGGCGACGTCTATGGCTACACCTTC
clone_size: few; d_call: NA; v_call: TRBV15; j_call: TRBJ2-2; cdr3_aa: CATSRDLGEITGELFF; cdr3_nt: TGTGCCACCAGCAGAGATCTGGGGGAAATTACCGGGGAGCTGTTTTTT
clone_size: few; d_call: TRBD2; v_call: TRBV6-5; j_call: TRBJ2-3; cdr3_aa: CASSYSGTSGGTQYF; cdr3_nt: TGTGCCAGCAGTTACTCTGGGACTAGCGGGGGTACGCAGTATTTT
clone_size: few; d_call: TRBD1; v_call: TRBV7-2; j_call: TRBJ1-2; cdr3_aa: CASSLKGQSLEGYTF; cdr3_nt: TGTGCCAGCAGCTTAAAGGGACAGTCCCTTGAGGGCTACACCTTC
clone_size: few; d_call: NA; v_call: TRBV5-1; j_call: TRBJ2-2; cdr3_aa: CASSPRQNTGELFF; cdr3_nt: TGCGCCAGCAGCCCTCGACAGAACACCGGGGAGCTGTTTTTT
clone_size: NA; d_call: NA; v_call: TRBV5-1; j_call: TRBJ1-1; cdr3_aa: CASSLTGPVGTEAFF; cdr3_nt: TGCGCCAGCAGCTTGACAGGTCCGGTTGGCACTGAAGCTTTCTTT
clone_size: NA; d_call: TRBD1; v_call: TRBV7-2; j_call: TRBJ1-6; cdr3_aa: CASSLEQGGRSPLHF; cdr3_nt: TGTGCCAGCAGCTTAGAACAGGGGGGACGTTCACCCCTCCACTTT
clone_size: few; d_call: TRBD1; v_call: TRBV6-5; j_call: TRBJ1-6; cdr3_aa: CAIRGIGSPLHF; cdr3_nt: TGTGCCATCAGGGGGATTGGATCACCCCTCCACTTT
clone_size: few; d_call: NA; v_call: TRBV5-4; j_call: TRBJ1-2; cdr3_aa: CASSLVGNYGYTF; cdr3_nt: TGTGCCAGCAGCTTGGTAGGAAACTATGGCTACACCTTC
clone_size: NA; d_call: NA; v_call: TRBV29-1; j_call: TRBJ1-2; cdr3_aa: CSVPGNANGYTF; cdr3_nt: TGCAGCGTTCCGGGGAATGCGAATGGCTACACCTTC
clone_size: few; d_call: NA; v_call: TRBV9; j_call: TRBJ1-1; cdr3_aa: CASSVGGALNTEAFF; cdr3_nt: TGTGCCAGCAGCGTAGGGGGGGCCCTGAACACTGAAGCTTTCTTT
clone_size: few; d_call: TRBD2; v_call: TRBV28; j_call: TRBJ2-1; cdr3_aa: CASSLRLAGDNNEQFF; cdr3_nt: TGTGCCAGCAGTTTAAGACTAGCGGGGGATAACAATGAGCAGTTCTTC
clone_size: NA; d_call: NA; v_call: TRBV9; j_call: TRBJ2-1; cdr3_aa: CASSVDGYNEQFF; cdr3_nt: TGTGCCAGCAGCGTAGACGGGTACAATGAGCAGTTCTTC
clone_size: NA; d_call: NA; v_call: TRBV29-1; j_call: TRBJ2-2; cdr3_aa: CSAHRGLNTGELFF; cdr3_nt: TGCAGCGCCCACCGGGGCTTAAACACCGGGGAGCTGTTTTTT
clone_size: few; d_call: TRBD1; v_call: TRBV29-1; j_call: TRBJ2-7; cdr3_aa: CSVEDPGQGEYF; cdr3_nt: TGCAGCGTTGAAGATCCCGGACAGGGGGAGTACTTC
clone_size: few; d_call: NA; v_call: TRBV7-2; j_call: TRBJ2-5; cdr3_aa: CASKGVGQTQYF; cdr3_nt: TGTGCCAGCAAAGGGGTGGGCCAGACCCAGTACTTC
clone_size: few; d_call: NA; v_call: TRBV5-4; j_call: TRBJ1-6; cdr3_aa: CASSLDPEETPLHF; cdr3_nt: TGTGCCAGCAGCTTGGACCCAGAAGAAACACCCCTCCACTTT
clone_size: NA; d_call: NA; v_call: TRBV19; j_call: TRBJ2-2; cdr3_aa: CASSPGGTGELFF; cdr3_nt: TGTGCCAGTAGTCCCGGTGGCACCGGGGAGCTGTTTTTT
clone_size: few; d_call: NA; v_call: TRBV5-1; j_call: TRBJ2-3; cdr3_aa: CASSLVRGRSTDTQYF; cdr3_nt: TGCGCCAGCAGCTTGGTTCGGGGGAGAAGCACAGATACGCAGTATTTT
clone_size: few; d_call: NA; v_call: TRBV21-1; j_call: TRBJ2-6; cdr3_aa: CASSKGEGSAGANVLTF; cdr3_nt: TGTGCCAGCAGCAAAGGGGAAGGGAGCGCTGGGGCCAACGTCCTGACTTTC
clone_size: NA; d_call: NA; v_call: TRBV30; j_call: TRBJ2-1; cdr3_aa: CAWSRESSYNEQFF; cdr3_nt: TGTGCCTGGAGTCGGGAGAGCTCCTACAATGAGCAGTTCTTC
clone_size: NA; d_call: TRBD1; v_call: TRBV11-2; j_call: TRBJ1-3; cdr3_aa: CASSFLTGYGNTIYF; cdr3_nt: TGTGCCAGCAGCTTCCTGACAGGGTACGGAAACACCATATATTTT
clone_size: few; d_call: TRBD1; v_call: TRBV29-1; j_call: TRBJ2-7; cdr3_aa: CSGGQGDEQYF; cdr3_nt: TGCAGCGGGGGACAGGGGGACGAGCAGTACTTC
clone_size: NA; d_call: NA; v_call: TRBV5-1; j_call: TRBJ2-3; cdr3_aa: CASSLEVRSSTDTQYF; cdr3_nt: TGCGCCAGCAGCTTGGAGGTTAGGAGTAGCACAGATACGCAGTATTTT
clone_size: NA; d_call: TRBD1; v_call: TRBV5-1; j_call: TRBJ1-6; cdr3_aa: CASSLAGQSYSPLHF; cdr3_nt: TGCGCCAGCAGCTTGGCGGGACAGTCCTATTCACCCCTCCACTTT
clone_size: NA; d_call: TRBD1; v_call: TRBV5-1; j_call: TRBJ2-7; cdr3_aa: CASSSGTGQSSYEQYF; cdr3_nt: TGCGCCAGCAGCTCTGGGACAGGCCAGAGCTCCTACGAGCAGTACTTC
clone_size: NA; d_call: NA; v_call: TRBV30; j_call: TRBJ1-5; cdr3_aa: CAWSRGDQPQHF; cdr3_nt: TGTGCCTGGAGTCGGGGGGATCAGCCCCAGCATTTT
clone_size: NA; d_call: TRBD1; v_call: TRBV7-9; j_call: TRBJ1-4; cdr3_aa: CASSLTGYNEKLFF; cdr3_nt: TGTGCCAGCAGCTTGACAGGGTATAATGAAAAACTGTTTTTT
clone_size: few; d_call: TRBD1; v_call: TRBV7-9; j_call: TRBJ1-1; cdr3_aa: CASSLTGGNTEAFF; cdr3_nt: TGTGCCAGCAGCCTCACAGGGGGCAACACTGAAGCTTTCTTT
clone_size: NA; d_call: TRBD2; v_call: TRBV11-2; j_call: TRBJ2-5; cdr3_aa: CASSLNRGGRETQYF; cdr3_nt: TGTGCCAGCAGCTTAAACCGGGGGGGCAGGGAGACCCAGTACTTC
clone_size: NA; d_call: NA; v_call: TRBV9; j_call: TRBJ2-1; cdr3_aa: CASSAAGEWSYNEQFF; cdr3_nt: TGTGCCAGCAGCGCGGCAGGGGAGTGGTCCTACAATGAGCAGTTCTTC